Below are 23 T cell receptor beta chains sequenced from a single sample in a study of T cell responses to AZD1222 COVID-19 vaccine. Produced via immunoSEQ multiplex PCR; TCRdb's table is partial and in-frame only. In the table there are 90,000 to 110,000 clones, 80% to 90% of which are singletons. Sample: peripheral blood, taken 28 days after the second AZD1222 dose. Source of these receptors: an adult who received the AZD1222 COVID-19 vaccine.

The chain is built from TRBV7-2 and TRBJ2-3; D remains unclear. The CDR3 extends over 12 amino acids. Germline V gene sequence: CDR1 SGHTA, CDR2 FQGNSA. Trimming removed 5 bases from V and 5 bases from J, with 8 bases in between. CDR3 protein: CASSPYGDTQYF. The CDR3 region has the DNA TGTGCCAGCAGCCCATATGGAGATACGCAGTATTTT.

This chain uses TRBV10-3 with TRBJ1-1, with 7 positions matching TRBD1. The V gene end was trimmed by 3 bases and the J gene end by 5 bases; junction bases not matched to a gene: 9. The germline gives CDR1 ENHRY, CDR2 SYGVKD. This CDR3 spans 15 amino acids. The CDR3 DNA reads as TGTGCCATCAGTGATCTCCGACAGGGAAGAACTGAAGCTTTCTTT. Its protein is CAISDLRQGRTEAFF.

This rearrangement joins TRBV27 to TRBJ1-6; TRBD1 might be the D (5 bases). There are 16 residues in the CDR3. V was pared by 2 bases and J by 7 bases, with 15 bases between. The germline CDR1 and CDR2 sequences are MNHEY and SMNVEV (reference sequence). The CDR3 nucleotides read TGTGCCAGCAGTTTAAAGCCAGGGAATCGGAATTCACCCCTCCACTTT. Translating gives CASSLKPGNRNSPLHF.

This sequence joins TRBV6-2 or TRBV6-3 and TRBJ1-1, with no clear D. The germline V and J ends were trimmed by 5 bases and 2 bases, with 12 bases remaining between them. The CDR3 has 14 amino acids. The germline V gene encodes CDR1 MNHEY and CDR2 SVGEGT. CDR3: CASSHRTRNTEAFF. The CDR3 DNA reads TGTGCCAGCAGTCATAGGACCAGAAACACTGAAGCTTTCTTT.

The rearrangement uses TRBV11-3 and TRBJ2-3; TRBD2 is a possible D gene (6 bases). Trimming pared 1 base from V and 0 bases from J, leaving 8 bases between. Germline V CDR1 and CDR2: SGHNT, YENEEA. This CDR3 comprises 15 residues. The CDR3 loop is CASSLVSGSTDTQYF. DNA of the CDR3: TGTGCCAGCAGCTTAGTTAGCGGAAGCACAGATACGCAGTATTTT.

The chain couples TRBV9 to TRBJ1-6; 7 nucleotides align to TRBD1. Germline-derived CDR1 and CDR2 are SGDLS and YYNGEE. The CDR3 is 17 residues long. V shed 0 bases, J shed 8 bases, and the junction held 11 bases outside the gene matches. The CDR3 protein is CASSVGGGGGPDSPLHF. In nucleotides, the CDR3 is TGTGCCAGCAGCGTAGGAGGGGGCGGGGGTCCCGATTCACCCCTCCACTTT.

The chain combines TRBV28 with TRBJ2-5, with 8 bases matching TRBD1. CDR1 is MDHEN and CDR2 is SYDVKM in the germline V gene. This CDR3 spans 15 amino acids. V gave up 9 bases and J gave up 5 bases; unmatched junction bases: 14. The CDR3: CASKPLDRAGETQYF. The CDR3 DNA follows: TGTGCCAGTAAGCCCCTGGACAGGGCGGGGGAGACCCAGTACTTC.

In the case of this clone: The sample holds other DNA sequences that translate to the same CDR3. J is TRBJ1-1 and V is TRBV18; a possible D gene is TRBD1 (5 bases). V shed 3 bases and J shed 1 base, with 9 bases lying between them. This CDR3 region has 14 residues. The germline V gene encodes CDR1 KGHSH and CDR2 LQKENI. CDR3 bases: TGTGCCAGCTCACCTCAGGGAGGGAACACTGAAGCTTTCTTT. Protein product: CASSPQGGNTEAFF. Full variable domain (rest looked up from reference TRBV18 and TRBJ1-1): NAGVMQNPRHLVRRRGQEARLRCSPMKGHSHVYWYRQLPEEGLKFMVYLQKENIIDESGMPKERFSAEFPKEGPSILRIQQVVRGDSAAYFCASSPQGGNTEAFFGQGTRLTVV.

The CDR3 sequence: CASSMGALQGTKNIQYF. The CDR3, as DNA: TGTGCCAGTAGTATGGGAGCCCTACAGGGAACCAAAAACATTCAGTACTTC. The V gene is TRBV19, the J gene TRBJ2-4; D is perhaps TRBD1 (6 bases). Germline V gene lookup returns CDR1 LNHDA and CDR2 SQIVND (reference sequence). Trimming cost V 3 bases and J 2 bases, with 17 bases left between them. This CDR3 spans 17 amino acids.

In regard to this clone: A junction boundary mismatches the germline segment, possibly from a read error. The chain carries TRBV9 and TRBJ2-1; possibly TRBD1 for D (6 bases). There are 20 residues in the CDR3. Per germline, CDR1 SGDLS and CDR2 YYNGEE. DNA for the CDR3: TGTGTCAGCAGCGTCAACCGGGGTGGGGGCCTTGAATCCTCCTACAATGAGCAGTTCTTC. As protein: CVSSVNRGGGLESSYNEQFF.

CDR3: CASGLYLSTEQYF. Here the CDR3 DNA reads TGTGCTAGTGGTTTGTATCTCAGTACGGAGCAGTACTTC. This chain joins TRBV12-5 and TRBJ2-7, with D uncertain. Trimming pared 2 bases from V and 7 bases from J, leaving 12 bases between. Germline CDR1 reads LGHNT; CDR2 reads FRNRAP. CDR3 length equals 13 residues.

The chain employs TRBV7-9 and TRBJ2-2; the D is unclear. This CDR3 is 15 amino acids long. Trimming took 5 bases from V and 4 from J, leaving 14 bases between them. Germline V gene data show CDR1 as SEHNR and CDR2 as FQNEAQ (reference sequence). Written as DNA, the CDR3 is TGTGCCAGCAGCCCCCCCTCAGCGTCCACCGGGGAGCTGTTTTTT. As protein: CASSPPSASTGELFF.

This chain links TRBV5-6 with TRBJ2-3, with D hard to call. Germline V gives CDR1 SGHDT, CDR2 YYEEEE. The CDR3 has 13 amino acids. With 0 bases removed from V and 6 bases from J, the gap between germline ends came to 8 bases. CDR3 nucleotide sequence: TGTGCCAGCAGCTTGGGATTTTCGGATACGCAGTATTTT. Translating gives CASSLGFSDTQYF. The whole variable domain, filled in from reference TRBV5-6 and TRBJ2-3, reads DAGVTQSPTHLIKTRGQQVTLRCSPKSGHDTVSWYQQALGQGPQFIFQYYEEEERQRGNFPDRFSGHQFPNYSSELNVNALLLGDSALYLCASSLGFSDTQYFGPGTRLTVL.

V and J are TRBV9 and TRBJ1-2; D gene uncertain. The length of the CDR3 is 11 residues. V was trimmed by 4 bases and J by 7 bases, leaving 8 bases between them. Germline V gene lookup returns CDR1 SGDLS and CDR2 YYNGEE. DNA for the CDR3: TGTGCCAGCAGCCACCATTTTGGCTACACCTTC. It specifies CASSHHFGYTF.

The sample holds a few counts of this clone. This chain uses TRBV5-6 with TRBJ1-5, with D perhaps TRBD1 (6 bases). The germline V and J ends were trimmed by 3 bases and 3 bases, with 16 bases remaining between them. CDR3 length: 16 amino acids. CDR1 is SGHDT, CDR2 YYEEEE, per germline. CDR3 sequence (DNA): TGTGCCAGCAGCTGGGGGGGCGCGGGCATCAATCAGCCCCAGCATTTT. Translating gives CASSWGGAGINQPQHF.

The V gene is TRBV9, the J gene TRBJ1-1, with D unresolved. The CDR3 spans 13 residues. Between the trimmed V and J ends, which lost 3 bases and 4 bases, there was a span of 10 bases. CDR1 and CDR2 (germline): SGDLS, YYNGEE. CDR3 nucleotides: TGTGCCAGCAGCGAGGAGTTGGGCACTGAAGCTTTCTTT. Its translation is CASSEELGTEAFF. The full variable domain, rest sourced from reference TRBV9 and TRBJ1-1, is DSGVTQTPKHLITATGQRVTLRCSPRSGDLSVYWYQQSLDQGLQFLIQYYNGEERAKGNILERFSAQQFPDLHSELNLSSLELGDSALYFCASSEELGTEAFFGQGTRLTVV.

The CDR3, as DNA: TGTGCCAGCAGCCTGGGTACTAGCGGGGGCCAAGAGACCCAGTACTTC. Its translation: CASSLGTSGGQETQYF. The chain is built from TRBV9 and TRBJ2-5; 11 nucleotides agree with TRBD2. The V segment lost 4 bases and the J segment 1 base; nucleotides outside the gene matches: 6. Germline loops: CDR1 SGDLS, CDR2 YYNGEE. CDR3 length equals 16 residues.

This clone turned up a few times. This rearrangement joins TRBV19 to TRBJ2-1, with 9 bases that match TRBD2. Germline V gene data show CDR1 as LNHDA and CDR2 as SQIVND (reference sequence). Unmatched junction bases numbered 3, after V lost 4 bases and J lost 8 bases. The CDR3 loop spans 13 amino acids. CDR3 protein: CASSSGGADEQFF. In nucleotides, the CDR3 is TGTGCCAGTAGTAGCGGGGGGGCCGATGAGCAGTTCTTC.

The rearrangement uses TRBV5-1 and TRBJ2-4; D tentatively fits TRBD1 or TRBD2 (6 bases each). The CDR3 is made up of 12 amino acids. With 0 bases removed from V and 9 bases from J, the gap between germline ends came to 7 bases. Germline V gives CDR1 SGHRS, CDR2 YFSETQ. This CDR3 is CASSLEGGIQYF. The CDR3 region has the DNA TGCGCCAGCAGCTTGGAGGGGGGCATTCAGTACTTC. Looking up the rest from reference TRBV5-1 and TRBJ2-4 gives the full variable domain: KAGVTQTPRYLIKTRGQQVTLSCSPISGHRSVSWYQQTPGQGLQFLFEYFSETQRNKGNFPGRFSGRQFSNSRSEMNVSTLELGDSALYLCASSLEGGIQYFGAGTRLSVL.

V is TRBV7-9 and J is TRBJ2-4; 11 nucleotides align to TRBD2. The CDR3 has 16 amino acids. With 1 base clipped from V and 6 bases from J, the junction kept 5 bases outside the gene matches. In germline, CDR1 is SEHNR, CDR2 FQNEAQ (reference sequence). CDR3 protein: CASSLETSGDLNIQYF. The DNA of the CDR3 is TGTGCCAGCAGCTTAGAGACTAGCGGGGATTTAAACATTCAGTACTTC.

This chain uses TRBV19 with TRBJ1-5; D gene uncertain. The CDR3 consists of 15 residues. Per the germline V gene, CDR1 is LNHDA and CDR2 is SQIVND (reference sequence). With 3 bases removed from V and 2 bases from J, the gap between germline ends came to 11 bases. This CDR3 reads CASSIGGNRNQPQHF. Here the CDR3 DNA reads TGTGCCAGTAGTATCGGAGGGAATCGCAATCAGCCCCAGCATTTT.

V is TRBV5-8 and J is TRBJ2-3; perhaps TRBD2 as D (6 bases). Germline V gene lookup returns CDR1 SGHTS and CDR2 YDEGEE. The V end lost 0 bases, the J end lost 1 base, and 6 bases lay between the germline ends. This CDR3 region has 14 residues. The CDR3 DNA reads as TGTGCCAGCAGCTTGGGCGGGGGCACAGATACGCAGTATTTT. It translates to CASSLGGGTDTQYF.

The chain employs TRBV7-8 and TRBJ1-2, with TRBD1 matching over 8 bases. Per germline, CDR1 SGHVS and CDR2 FQNEAQ. The length of the CDR3 is 17 residues. V shed 5 bases, J shed 5 bases, and the junction held 16 bases outside the gene matches. Here the CDR3 reads CASSPPGQVLAGYGYTF. Here the CDR3 DNA reads TGTGCCAGCAGCCCCCCGGGACAGGTCCTCGCGGGATATGGCTACACCTTC.